This T cell receptor (beta chain) comes out of a study of CD8 T cells in ankylosing spondylitis. Study observations and caveats: A motif in TCR beta, a set of under 10 highly homologous variants, appeared characteristic of ankylosing spondylitis blood. Matched synovial fluid from ankylosing spondylitis patients was reported to be enriched for disease-linked clones.

This CDR3 comprises 16 residues. The germline V gene encodes CDR1 MNHNS and CDR2 SASEGT. V dropped 6 bases and J dropped 3; count of bases not matched to a gene: 11. A note on this clonotype: As yet, its antigen is unknown.

TCRdb reprocessed the 5' RACE reads via MiXCR and lists one record per CDR3 protein. The table lists some 240,000 distinct CDR3 sequences, approximately 24% of them singletons. The chain links TRBV6-1 to TRBJ1-2; 9 bases map to TRBD1. The clonotype comes from a male donor with ankylosing spondylitis or in good health (not recorded which). Sequenced input: blood, either unsorted or a sorted T cell fraction (not recorded which). The CDR3 DNA sequence: TGTGCCAGCAGGTCGGGGGTTGGACAGGGGTACTATGGCTACACCTTC. Protein sequence: CASRSGVGQGYYGYTF.